This T cell receptor beta chain was recorded in a study of blood T cell repertoires in COVID-19. In the study overall: From T cells, B-cell-depleted T cells, or PBMCs came the material, which was cDNA or gDNA.

This CDR3 contains 14 residues. J gave up 4 bases and V 4 bases, and 5 bases lay outside the gene matches. Germline CDR1 SGHRS, CDR2 YFSETQ. Recruitment covered about two dozen US areas and drew participants whose ages spanned roughly 18 to 90 years. The table came from immunoSEQ multiplex PCR; TCRdb's copy has only in-frame clones and leaves some out. Of 200,000 to 300,000 clones listed, more than 75% were seen once; the top ten hold 2% to 2.5%. This chain connects TRBV5-1 to TRBJ1-1; 9 nucleotides agree with TRBD1. This sequence originates from a woman between 45 and 65 years old who had recovered from COVID-19. Sample: PBMCs or T cells enriched from blood (not recorded which). CDR3 sequence (DNA): TGCGCCAGCAGCCCTACAGGGGGCGTCACTGAAGCTTTCTTT. Encoded protein: CASSPTGGVTEAFF.